Below, 7 T cell receptor beta chains from the same sample are listed, as sequenced in a study of T cell responses to AZD1222 COVID-19 vaccine (dated by TCRdb to about 2021). Read against the paper, the sample's time point label means: baseline before first vaccination. Libraries were made using the immunoSEQ multiplex PCR assay. The table was pulled from immuneACCESS by TCRdb, which kept in-frame rearrangements only. Such tables lose some clones; where checked, under half of the loss comes from unresolved V genes, and the rest has no known cause. The sample table shows 120,000 or so clones, and about nine tenths are seen once. Just over 7% of the sample lies in the top ten. Sample: peripheral blood, taken on day 0 of AZD1222 vaccination. The receptors originated from an adult in good health.

The chain recombines TRBV12-1 with TRBJ1-5. TRBV12-1 is a recognized pseudogene. The CDR3 loop spans 17 amino acids. CDR3 coding DNA: TGTGCCAGCAGCCCCCTCTTCACCGATTATAGCAATCAGCCCCAGCATTTT. Residues: CASSPLFTDYSNQPQHF.

The V and J genes are TRBV9 and TRBJ1-1, with D possibly being TRBD1 (6 bases). Trimming shortened V by 0 bases and J by 6 bases, and 15 bases separated the two germline ends. From germline, CDR1 is SGDLS and CDR2 YYNGEE. The CDR3 covers 15 residues. CDR3 nucleotide sequence: TGTGCCAGCAGCGTAGAGGAGGGGGGGAGCCCTGAAGCTTTCTTT. This translates into CASSVEEGGSPEAFF. Filled out from reference TRBV9 and TRBJ1-1, the complete variable domain reads DSGVTQTPKHLITATGQRVTLRCSPRSGDLSVYWYQQSLDQGLQFLIQYYNGEERAKGNILERFSAQQFPDLHSELNLSSLELGDSALYFCASSVEEGGSPEAFFGQGTRLTVV.

J is TRBJ2-2 and V is TRBV5-5, with D possibly being TRBD2 (5 bases). V was cut by 3 bases and J by 0 bases, with 12 bases left in between. This CDR3 spans 16 amino acids. Germline V lookup: CDR1 SGHKS, CDR2 YYEKEE (reference sequence). CDR3 residues: CASSSRTLANTGELFF. CDR3 DNA: TGTGCCAGCAGCTCCCGGACTTTAGCGAACACCGGGGAGCTGTTTTTT. The full variable domain, its missing parts supplied by reference TRBV5-5 and TRBJ2-2, is DAGVTQSPTHLIKTRGQQVTLRCSPISGHKSVSWYQQVLGQGPQFIFQYYEKEERGRGNFPDRFSARQFPNYSSELNVNALLLGDSALYLCASSSRTLANTGELFFGEGSRLTVL.

V and J are TRBV28 and TRBJ1-1, with 8 bases that match TRBD1. J gave up 7 bases and V 6 bases, and 22 bases lay outside the gene matches. The germline gives CDR1 MDHEN, CDR2 SYDVKM. The CDR3 loop spans 18 amino acids. The CDR3 DNA is TGTGCCAGCAGGTTAACCGGGACAGGATTATTCAATCAAAATGAAGCTTTCTTT. Amino acids: CASRLTGTGLFNQNEAFF.

The rearrangement joins TRBV10-3 to TRBJ2-5; 9 bases are a match to TRBD1. With 6 bases clipped from V and 3 bases from J, the junction kept 17 bases outside the gene matches. CDR3 size: 18 residues. The germline gives CDR1 ENHRY, CDR2 SYGVKD. CDR3 DNA: TGTGCCATCAGCGAGGCGGGACAGGGAAGATTGGCGGAAGAGACCCAGTACTTC. The encoded protein is CAISEAGQGRLAEETQYF.

The CDR3 DNA follows: TGTGCCAGCAGTTTGACAGGGGGTCAGCCCCAGCATTTT. Protein product: CASSLTGGQPQHF. The rearrangement uses TRBV12-3 or TRBV12-4 and TRBJ1-5; 9 positions agree with TRBD1. The CDR3 spans 13 residues. V lost 3 bases to trimming and J lost 6 bases; unmatched junction nucleotides: 0.

The rearrangement uses TRBV6-5 and TRBJ1-1, with TRBD1 as a possible D gene (5 bases). The germline V gene has CDR1 MNHEY and CDR2 SVGAGI. Trimming removed 0 bases from V and 0 bases from J, with 8 bases in between. This CDR3 spans 15 amino acids. In DNA form, the CDR3 reads TGTGCCAGCAGTTACTCTCCAGGGATGAACACTGAAGCTTTCTTT. Protein sequence: CASSYSPGMNTEAFF.